These 30 T cell receptor beta chains were sequenced from one sample in a study of lymphopenia after photon versus proton radiotherapy. Clones were sequenced by immunoSEQ multiplex PCR, and TCRdb holds only the in-frame ones, with some missing. The sample contains around 50,000 clones, 65% to 85% of which appear only once. Material: peripheral blood, obtained from a patient treated with proton-based radiotherapy. These receptors were collected from a man in his 60s with pancreatic cancer.

The chain uses TRBV15 and TRBJ2-3; D not resolved. V shed 7 bases and J shed 1 base, with 9 bases lying between them. The CDR3 has 13 residues. From germline, CDR1 is LNHNV and CDR2 YYDKDF (reference sequence). The chain's CDR3 is CATNGFRTDTQYF. CDR3 in DNA: TGTGCCACCAATGGCTTTCGCACAGATACGCAGTATTTT.

This sequence joins TRBV29-1 and TRBJ2-2; a possible D gene is TRBD1 (5 bases). The V gene's germline CDR1 is SQVTM and CDR2 ANQGSEA. There are 16 residues in the CDR3. Trimming removed 1 base from V and 2 bases from J, with 14 bases in between. In DNA form, the CDR3 reads TGCAGCGTTGAAGTCAGAAGAGACAGAAACACCGGGGAGCTGTTTTTT. Protein sequence: CSVEVRRDRNTGELFF.

V gene TRBV5-6 combines with J gene TRBJ2-2, with TRBD2 as a possible D gene (5 bases). Germline assignment: CDR1 SGHDT and CDR2 YYEEEE. The CDR3 contains 14 residues. The germline V and J ends were trimmed by 4 bases and 4 bases, with 11 bases remaining between them. The CDR3 loop reads CASSGSESTGELFF. The CDR3 bases are TGTGCCAGCAGCGGTAGCGAGAGCACCGGGGAGCTGTTTTTT.

The chain links TRBV7-2 to TRBJ2-7; tentatively, D is TRBD2 (6 bases). The CDR3 covers 14 residues. Trimming removed 7 bases at V and 4 bases at J, with 17 bases between. From germline, CDR1 is SGHTA and CDR2 FQGNSA. The CDR3 region is CASNRLGGIYEQYF. The DNA of the CDR3 is TGTGCCAGCAACAGACTAGGAGGTATATACGAGCAGTACTTC.

This rearrangement joins TRBV6-5 to TRBJ1-6, with a tentative D call TRBD1 (6 bases). The CDR3 runs to 15 residues. V dropped 0 bases and J dropped 7 bases, with 10 bases sitting between them. The germline V gene encodes CDR1 MNHEY and CDR2 SVGAGI. The CDR3 bases are TGTGCCAGCAGTTACTCGTGGCAGGGGAATTCACCCCTCCACTTT. It translates to CASSYSWQGNSPLHF.

The V call is TRBV5-5, the J call TRBJ2-3, with 9 bases lining up with TRBD2. Germline V gene data show CDR1 as SGHKS and CDR2 as YYEKEE (reference sequence). V lost 2 bases and J lost 6; bases outside the gene matches: 7. The CDR3 consists of 15 residues. The CDR3 sequence is CASSFPNLAGDTQYF. The CDR3 DNA reads TGTGCCAGCAGCTTCCCAAACCTAGCGGGGGATACGCAGTATTTT.

This chain links TRBV6-5 with TRBJ1-4, with TRBD1 matching over 9 bases. The V and J ends lost 9 bases and 8 bases, in that order; junction bases with no gene match: 7. CDR3 length: 13 amino acids. Germline CDR1 reads MNHEY; CDR2 reads SVGAGI. The CDR3 reads CARPGQGKEKLFF. CDR3 nucleotide sequence: TGTGCCAGGCCGGGACAGGGTAAAGAAAAACTGTTTTTT.

The chain joins TRBV27 to TRBJ2-3; 9 bases match TRBD1. This CDR3 comprises 16 residues. The germline V gene has CDR1 MNHEY and CDR2 SMNVEV (reference sequence). J lost 5 bases, V lost 7 bases, and 13 bases had no gene match. The CDR3 protein is CASTPLVTGGRDTQYF. The CDR3 region has the DNA TGTGCCAGCACTCCGCTGGTAACAGGGGGCAGAGATACGCAGTATTTT.

This clone has only one observation. V gene TRBV9 combines with J gene TRBJ2-5; tentatively, D is TRBD1 (6 bases). V was trimmed by 0 bases and J by 4 bases, leaving 10 bases between them. CDR1 is SGDLS, CDR2 YYNGEE, per germline. CDR3 length: 14 amino acids. CDR3 sequence: CASSVGTARETQYF. In DNA, the CDR3 is TGTGCCAGCAGCGTAGGGACAGCCAGAGAGACCCAGTACTTC.

By sample share, this clone is medium-sized. The V gene is TRBV10-1, the J gene TRBJ1-1; TRBD1 matches at 7 bases. J gave up 1 base and V 11 bases, and 7 bases lay outside the gene matches. Germline V gene sequence: CDR1 WNHNN, CDR2 SYGVQD (reference sequence). CDR3 length: 13 amino acids. The CDR3 sequence is CAWLGQRNTEAFF. The DNA of the CDR3 is TGCGCCTGGTTGGGACAGCGGAACACTGAAGCTTTCTTT.

This clone was observed a single time. V usage is TRBV2 and J usage is TRBJ2-7; 7 bases are a match to TRBD1. CDR3 length equals 16 residues. Unmatched junction bases numbered 11, after V lost 1 base and J lost 5 bases. The germline CDR1 and CDR2 sequences are SNHLY and FYNNEI. The CDR3 bases are TGTGCCAGCAGTGAAGGCCGGGACAGCGGTATACACGAGCAGTACTTC. It encodes CASSEGRDSGIHEQYF.

V usage is TRBV7-2 and J usage is TRBJ2-3; no firm D call. The V end was cut by 7 bases, the J end by 2 bases, with 16 bases between. Germline V gene lookup returns CDR1 SGHTA and CDR2 FQGNSA. CDR3 size: 15 residues. The CDR3 DNA reads as TGTGCCAGCACCCCTTTCCTCGGAAACACAGATACGCAGTATTTT. Protein product: CASTPFLGNTDTQYF.

This clone was counted only a few times. V usage is TRBV11-2 and J usage is TRBJ2-1; no clear D. Trimming stripped 4 bases from V and 1 base from J, with 11 bases between. The CDR3 contains 15 residues. Germline loops: CDR1 SGHAT, CDR2 FQNNGV. The CDR3 here is CASSSDGRSYNEQFF. CDR3 in DNA: TGTGCCAGCAGCTCGGACGGACGGTCCTACAATGAGCAGTTCTTC. Using reference TRBV11-2 and TRBJ2-1 for the parts outside the CDR3, the full variable domain is EAGVAQSPRYKIIEKRQSVAFWCNPISGHATLYWYQQILGQGPKLLIQFQNNGVVDDSQLPKDRFSAERLKGVDSTLKIQPAKLEDSAVYLCASSSDGRSYNEQFFGPGTRLTVL.

The chain employs TRBV28 and TRBJ2-1; 13 bases are shared with TRBD2. The CDR3 is 16 residues long. Unmatched junction bases numbered 9, after V lost 4 bases and J lost 9 bases. Germline CDR1 reads MDHEN; CDR2 reads SYDVKM. The CDR3 bases are TGTGCCAGCAGTTCCCGGACTAGCGGGAGTATGTTTGAGCAGTTCTTC. It is translated as CASSSRTSGSMFEQFF.

The chain has TRBV27 and TRBJ2-1, with 11 bases fitting TRBD2. Germline V gives CDR1 MNHEY, CDR2 SMNVEV (reference sequence). The CDR3 runs to 15 residues. V shed 3 bases and J 5 bases; nucleotides not matched to a gene: 3. The CDR3 nucleotides are TGTGCCAGCAGTTTGACTAGCGGGACGCACAATGAGCAGTTCTTC. It yields the protein CASSLTSGTHNEQFF.

V and J are TRBV29-1 and TRBJ2-1; 7 bases are shared with TRBD1. The germline CDR1 and CDR2 sequences are SQVTM and ANQGSEA. Trimming took 7 bases from V and 3 from J; bases not matched to a gene: 6. The CDR3 is 13 residues long. The CDR3 region is CSAQGDSYNEQFF. The CDR3 region has the DNA TGCAGCGCGCAAGGGGACAGCTACAATGAGCAGTTCTTC.

The chain joins TRBV6-1 to TRBJ2-1; D remains unclear. The V end lost 6 bases, the J end lost 4 bases, and 16 bases lay between the germline ends. The CDR3 is 15 residues long. Germline V gene data show CDR1 as MNHNS and CDR2 as SASEGT. The CDR3 loop reads CASSPGPATYNEQFF. The CDR3 nucleotides read TGTGCCAGCAGCCCCGGGCCGGCCACGTACAATGAGCAGTTCTTC.

This chain joins TRBV29-1 and TRBJ2-7, with TRBD1 identical over 7 bases. V dropped 8 bases and J dropped 2; count of bases not matched to a gene: 9. This CDR3 spans 13 amino acids. Looked up from germline, CDR1 is SQVTM and CDR2 is ANQGSEA. CDR3 amino acids: CSTTGTAPYEQYF. The CDR3, as DNA: TGCAGCACCACCGGGACAGCTCCCTACGAGCAGTACTTC.

The V call is TRBV7-9, the J call TRBJ2-6, with 13 bases identical to TRBD2. From germline, CDR1 is SEHNR and CDR2 FQNEAQ (reference sequence). This CDR3 spans 18 amino acids. The ends lost 4 bases at V and 2 bases at J; junction bases unmatched: 5. The DNA of the CDR3 is TGTGCCAGCAGCTCCGGACTAGCGGGAGCGACTGGGGCCAACGTCCTGACTTTC. Amino acid sequence: CASSSGLAGATGANVLTF.

This clone was recorded once. The chain combines TRBV5-4 with TRBJ1-5; 8 nucleotides match TRBD1. The J segment lost 3 bases and the V segment lost 3 bases, leaving 5 bases of the junction unmatched. Looked up from germline, CDR1 is SGHNT and CDR2 is YYREEE (reference sequence). This CDR3 spans 15 amino acids. The CDR3, as DNA: TGTGCCAGCAGCTCCGGACAGGGACCCAATCAGCCCCAGCATTTT. This translates into CASSSGQGPNQPQHF. The whole variable domain, remainder taken from reference TRBV5-4 and TRBJ1-5, is ETGVTQSPTHLIKTRGQQVTLRCSSQSGHNTVSWYQQALGQGPQFIFQYYREEENGRGNFPPRFSGLQFPNYSSELNVNALELDDSALYLCASSSGQGPNQPQHFGDGTRLSIL.

CDR3 protein: CASSLGVNQPQHF. DNA for the CDR3: TGCGCCAGCAGCTTGGGGGTAAATCAGCCCCAGCATTTT. The chain recombines TRBV5-1 with TRBJ1-5; D ambiguous. V dropped 0 bases and J dropped 4 bases, with 5 bases sitting between them. CDR3 size: 13 residues. Germline-derived CDR1 and CDR2 are SGHRS and YFSETQ.

The chain uses TRBV5-1 and TRBJ2-1; D remains ambiguous. The CDR3 is made up of 17 amino acids. Germline V gives CDR1 SGHRS, CDR2 YFSETQ. Trimming removed 0 bases from V and 1 base from J, with 14 bases in between. This CDR3 reads CASSLANRVGSYNEQFF. The CDR3 DNA sequence: TGCGCCAGCAGCTTGGCCAACCGGGTTGGGTCCTACAATGAGCAGTTCTTC.

The chain couples TRBV16 to TRBJ2-2; 8 bases agree with TRBD1. From germline, CDR1 is KGHSY and CDR2 FQNENV. This CDR3 has 16 amino acids. V gave up 2 bases and J gave up 3 bases; unmatched junction bases: 5. The CDR3, as DNA: TGTGCCAGCAGCCAACCGGGACAGGATTACACCGGGGAGCTGTTTTTT. Translation gives CASSQPGQDYTGELFF.

This clone showed up just a few times. This rearrangement joins TRBV6-1 to TRBJ2-7; 8 bases agree with TRBD2. The CDR3 has 15 residues. In germline, CDR1 is MNHNS, CDR2 SASEGT. Trimming took 9 bases from V and 3 from J; bases not matched to a gene: 13. The CDR3 loop is CASFIAGPTNYEQYF. The CDR3 nucleotides read TGTGCCAGTTTCATAGCGGGACCCACCAACTACGAGCAGTACTTC.

J is TRBJ2-1 and V is TRBV5-1, with 9 bases fitting TRBD2. Germline V gene sequence: CDR1 SGHRS, CDR2 YFSETQ. V was clipped by 0 bases and J by 8 bases; unmatched bases: 6. CDR3 length: 15 residues. Here the CDR3 reads CASSLEGGRAHEQFF. The CDR3 DNA sequence: TGCGCCAGCAGCTTGGAGGGCGGGAGGGCCCATGAGCAGTTCTTC. The full variable domain, with the rest looked up from reference TRBV5-1 and TRBJ2-1, is KAGVTQTPRYLIKTRGQQVTLSCSPISGHRSVSWYQQTPGQGLQFLFEYFSETQRNKGNFPGRFSGRQFSNSRSEMNVSTLELGDSALYLCASSLEGGRAHEQFFGPGTRLTVL.

The chain joins TRBV29-1 to TRBJ2-5; D gene uncertain. Germline CDR1 SQVTM, CDR2 ANQGSEA. V was pared by 3 bases and J by 1 base, with 9 bases between. This CDR3 region has 13 residues. The DNA of the CDR3 is TGCAGCGTTGAGGGTCAGATCCAAGAGACCCAGTACTTC. Translating it yields CSVEGQIQETQYF.

The J gene is TRBJ1-2, the V gene TRBV28; 7 bases are a match to TRBD1. CDR1 is MDHEN and CDR2 is SYDVKM in the germline V gene. The V and J ends lost 8 bases and 0 bases, in that order; junction bases with no gene match: 3. The CDR3 has 13 amino acids. The CDR3 here is CASGTAANYGYTF. The CDR3 DNA is TGTGCCAGCGGGACAGCAGCTAACTATGGCTACACCTTC.

The chain uses TRBV2 and TRBJ2-3, with D uncertain. Trimming cost V 2 bases and J 1 base, with 13 bases left between them. The CDR3 totals 16 residues. Germline CDR1 and CDR2: SNHLY and FYNNEI. CDR3 nucleotides: TGTGCCAGCAGTGAAACGCGGCTTCGGGGCACAGATACGCAGTATTTT. Protein product: CASSETRLRGTDTQYF.

The genes are TRBV7-6 and TRBJ1-1; D gene uncertain. Germline V gene lookup returns CDR1 SGHVS and CDR2 FNYEAQ. The V gene lost 1 base and the J gene lost 8 bases, with 11 bases spanning the gap. This CDR3 spans 13 amino acids. The CDR3 nucleotides are TGTGCCAGCAGCTTAGTTAGGGCTGACGAAGCTTTCTTT. It specifies CASSLVRADEAFF.

This clone was observed a single time. The chain joins TRBV11-3 to TRBJ1-1; perhaps TRBD1 as D (6 bases). The germline CDR1 and CDR2 sequences are SGHNT and YENEEA. V shed 5 bases and J shed 0 bases, with 13 bases lying between them. The CDR3 is made up of 15 amino acids. The CDR3 protein is CASSLQGRMNTEAFF. The CDR3 DNA follows: TGTGCCAGCAGCCTACAGGGACGCATGAACACTGAAGCTTTCTTT.